Each of the 14 T cell receptor beta chains below was sequenced from the same sample in a study of response to subunit inactivated influenza vaccine. MiXCR, applied by TCRdb to the RT-PCR reads, yields one record per CDR3 protein. This table holds 500,000 to 550,000 distinct CDR3 sequences, about 7.6% found once. The starting material was PBMCs from blood, obtained roughly 24 months after vaccination. The receptor source for this set is a man in his fifties or sixties who received an inactivated influenza vaccine.

This clonotype occurred many times. The rearrangement links TRBV18 to TRBJ2-7; 8 bases agree with TRBD1. The CDR3 totals 14 residues. After removal of 3 bases from V and 1 base from J, the junction contained 2 bases not matched to a gene. Germline V lookup: CDR1 KGHSH, CDR2 LQKENI. The CDR3 sequence: CASSPGTGSYEQYF. The DNA for the CDR3 is TGTGCCAGCTCACCCGGGACAGGATCCTACGAGCAGTACTTC.

The chain has TRBV6-5 and TRBJ2-2, with 10 bases fitting TRBD1. The CDR3 has 19 amino acids. J lost 4 bases, V lost 2 bases, and 13 bases had no gene match. In germline, CDR1 is MNHEY, CDR2 SVGAGI. The CDR3 loop is CASSYIGTGVIRSTGELFF. In DNA, the CDR3 is TGTGCCAGCAGTTACATAGGGACAGGGGTAATTAGAAGCACCGGGGAGCTGTTTTTT.

This rearrangement joins TRBV20-1 to TRBJ2-3, with 11 bases that match TRBD2. The junction had 3 bases not matched to a gene; V was cut back by 3 bases and J by 4 bases. The germline CDR1 and CDR2 sequences are DFQATT and SNEGSKA (reference sequence). There are 14 residues in the CDR3. CDR3 coding DNA: TGCAGTGCTAGTACTAGCGGGGGTCCAGATACGCAGTATTTT. This translates into CSASTSGGPDTQYF.

The chain has TRBV5-5 and TRBJ2-7; D unclear. The germline V gene has CDR1 SGHKS and CDR2 YYEKEE (reference sequence). Deletions cut 2 bases from V and 3 bases from J, with 9 bases between. This CDR3 contains 13 residues. This CDR3 reads CASSLGLLYEQYF. CDR3 nucleotide sequence: TGTGCCAGCAGCTTAGGGCTACTCTACGAGCAGTACTTC.

This clonotype was seen more than once but under ten times. This rearrangement joins TRBV30 to TRBJ2-1; either TRBD1 or TRBD2 may supply D (6 bases each). Trimming pared 6 bases from V and 9 bases from J, leaving 24 bases between. Germline V gives CDR1 GTSNPN, CDR2 SVGIG (reference sequence). This CDR3 is 15 amino acids long. This chain's CDR3 is CACLEWGRGGSEQFF. DNA of the CDR3: TGTGCCTGCCTCGAATGGGGCAGGGGAGGAAGTGAGCAGTTCTTC.

This clonotype turned up a few times. The chain has TRBV24-1 and TRBJ2-1; D not resolved. The length of the CDR3 is 15 residues. Germline assignment: CDR1 KGHDR and CDR2 SFDVKD. V gave up 0 bases and J gave up 6 bases, with 11 bases separating them. The DNA of the CDR3 is TGTGCCACCAGTGATTTGCGGGCCGGCTCCAATGAGCAGTTCTTC. Amino acids: CATSDLRAGSNEQFF.

This clonotype was recorded once. The chain has TRBV20-1 and TRBJ1-3; D is unclear. The germline CDR1 and CDR2 sequences are DFQATT and SNEGSKA (reference sequence). The CDR3 has 16 residues. V lost 5 bases, J lost 0 bases, and 17 bases lay in between. DNA for the CDR3: TGCAGTGCTTCGAAGGATGGTTTTCTCTCTGGAAACACCATATATTTT. Translating gives CSASKDGFLSGNTIYF.

The V call is TRBV14, the J call TRBJ1-3; D might be TRBD1 (5 bases). Trimming shortened V by 4 bases and J by 9 bases, and 13 bases separated the two germline ends. This CDR3 has 13 residues. Germline assignment: CDR1 SGHDN and CDR2 FVKESK. This chain's CDR3 is CASSRRAGGTIYF. CDR3 nucleotide sequence: TGTGCCAGCAGCCGCCGAGCCGGGGGCACCATATATTTT.

The sample holds a few counts of this clonotype. The V gene is TRBV6-1, the J gene TRBJ2-3; no reliable D call. The CDR3 has 14 amino acids. Germline CDR1 is MNHNS and CDR2 is SASEGT. Trimming cost V 4 bases and J 0 bases, with 8 bases left between them. CDR3 loop: CASSVVRSTDTQYF. CDR3 nucleotide sequence: TGTGCCAGCAGTGTTGTGCGGAGCACAGATACGCAGTATTTT.

There are a few counts of this clonotype. The V and J genes are TRBV19 and TRBJ2-3; D unclear. Trimming removed 5 bases from V and 4 bases from J, with 13 bases in between. The CDR3 has 14 residues. Looked up from germline, CDR1 is LNHDA and CDR2 is SQIVND (reference sequence). This chain's CDR3 is CASSSLSLADTQYF. Written as DNA, the CDR3 is TGTGCCAGTAGTTCCCTCTCGTTAGCAGATACGCAGTATTTT. Full variable domain (rest looked up from reference TRBV19 and TRBJ2-3): DGGITQSPKYLFRKEGQNVTLSCEQNLNHDAMYWYRQDPGQGLRLIYYSQIVNDFQKGDIAEGYSVSREKKESFPLTVTSAQKNPTAFYLCASSSLSLADTQYFGPGTRLTVL.

The chain carries TRBV18 and TRBJ1-1, with 10 bases that match TRBD1. V shed 6 bases, J shed 1 base, and the junction held 8 bases outside the gene matches. The CDR3 is made up of 16 amino acids. CDR1 and CDR2 (germline): KGHSH, LQKENI. The CDR3 nucleotides are TGTGCCAGCTCTTCGACGACAGGGGGCTCGAACACTGAAGCTTTCTTT. Protein product: CASSSTTGGSNTEAFF.

CDR3 DNA sequence: TGTGCCAGCAGCTTAGAAGGGGCGCGGCCAGATACGCAGTATTTT. As protein: CASSLEGARPDTQYF. The chain uses TRBV11-2 and TRBJ2-3, with a possible D match to TRBD1 (5 bases). Germline assignment: CDR1 SGHAT and CDR2 FQNNGV. The CDR3 runs to 15 residues. Trimming removed 0 bases at V and 4 bases at J, with 11 bases between. Complete variable domain (other parts from reference TRBV11-2 and TRBJ2-3): EAGVAQSPRYKIIEKRQSVAFWCNPISGHATLYWYQQILGQGPKLLIQFQNNGVVDDSQLPKDRFSAERLKGVDSTLKIQPAKLEDSAVYLCASSLEGARPDTQYFGPGTRLTVL.

This clonotype was seen only a few times. J is TRBJ1-1 and V is TRBV11-2, with a possible D match to TRBD1 (5 bases). The CDR3 spans 15 residues. Trimming took 5 bases from V and 1 from J, leaving 14 bases between them. Germline V CDR1 and CDR2: SGHAT, FQNNGV. CDR3: CASSTSQVKNTEAFF. The CDR3 nucleotides read TGTGCCAGCAGCACATCACAGGTTAAGAACACTGAAGCTTTCTTT.

The chain employs TRBV6-2 or TRBV6-3 and TRBJ2-1; D is possibly TRBD2 (6 bases). The CDR3 length is 15 residues. Deletions cut 5 bases from V and 0 bases from J, with 11 bases between. CDR1 is MNHEY, CDR2 SVGEGT, per germline. CDR3 DNA: TGTGCCAGCAGTGGAGGGACTCTCTCCTACAATGAGCAGTTCTTC. Translating it yields CASSGGTLSYNEQFF.